A single sample is the source of the 17 T cell receptor beta chains below, sequenced in a study of T cells in Graves' hyperthyroidism and ophthalmopathy. Template material for amplifying TCR beta CDR3 regions consisted of RNA transcripts. A first-round RT-PCR of the TCR CDR3 used the HTBI primer set. TCRdb called the multiplex PCR reads again in MiXCR, with one record for every CDR3 protein. The sample lists hundreds of thousands of distinct CDR3 sequences, nearly 15% seen once, with under 25% in the top ten. Sequenced input: blood. These TCRs come from a woman aged 60-75 years with Graves' ophthalmopathy.

This clonotype has at least ten counts. In DNA form, the CDR3 reads TGTGCCAGCAGTCCCGGAACTAGCGGGTCGGGTTACAATGAGCAGTTCTTC. Protein sequence: CASSPGTSGSGYNEQFF. This rearrangement joins TRBV12-3 or TRBV12-4 to TRBJ2-1; 9 positions match TRBD2. Trimming took 5 bases from V and 4 from J; bases not matched to a gene: 12. There are 17 residues in the CDR3.

This clonotype showed up many times. This chain uses TRBV28 with TRBJ2-7, with D maybe TRBD2 (6 bases). CDR1 MDHEN and CDR2 SYDVKM come from the germline V gene. V lost 8 bases to trimming and J lost 6 bases, with 23 bases between them. The CDR3 has 15 amino acids. The CDR3 coding sequence is TGTGCCAGCCTGCCCCTTCGACTAGATTTGGGCGAGCAGTACTTC. Its protein product is CASLPLRLDLGEQYF.

In this sample, this clonotype turned up many times. V usage is TRBV3-1 and J usage is TRBJ1-1; TRBD1 might be the D (5 bases). Trimming shortened V by 1 base and J by 1 base, and 13 bases separated the two germline ends. Per the germline V gene, CDR1 is LGHDT and CDR2 is YNNKEL (reference sequence). This CDR3 is 16 amino acids long. CDR3 sequence (DNA): TGTGCCAGCAGCCAAGGCCGGACACTTTGGAACACTGAAGCTTTCTTT. Encoded protein: CASSQGRTLWNTEAFF.

This clonotype was observed a few times. The V gene is TRBV19, the J gene TRBJ2-2; D possibly corresponds to TRBD1 (5 bases). The CDR3 totals 16 residues. Germline values: CDR1 LNHDA, CDR2 SQIVND (reference sequence). With 1 base removed from V and 11 bases from J, the gap between germline ends came to 20 bases. The CDR3 protein is CASSIGWGSVTEELFF. The DNA for the CDR3 is TGTGCCAGTAGTATAGGGTGGGGCTCTGTGACCGAAGAGCTGTTTTTT.

This clonotype was detected many times. This rearrangement joins TRBV7-9 to TRBJ1-1, with D perhaps matching TRBD1 (5 bases). Deletions cut 5 bases from V and 5 bases from J, with 15 bases between. The CDR3 length is 14 residues. Germline V gives CDR1 SEHNR, CDR2 FQNEAQ (reference sequence). CDR3 residues: CASSRQSGGTEAFF. The CDR3 DNA sequence: TGTGCCAGCAGCCGGCAGAGCGGGGGGACTGAAGCTTTCTTT.

This clonotype has a count of ten or more. The CDR3 reads CASSARSGRALYEQYF. CDR3 bases: TGTGCCAGCAGCGCCCGTAGCGGGAGGGCCTTATACGAGCAGTACTTC. V gene TRBV11-2 combines with J gene TRBJ2-7, with 11 bases identical to TRBD2. The CDR3 has 16 amino acids. Losses at the gene ends were 5 bases for V and 4 bases for J; bases not matched to a gene: 10. The germline gives CDR1 SGHAT, CDR2 FQNNGV.

This clonotype appeared a few times. This sequence joins TRBV6-1 and TRBJ1-1, with a weak D call TRBD1 (5 bases). Trimming left V 6 bases short and J 7 bases short, with 15 bases between. This CDR3 has 13 amino acids. Germline CDR1 reads MNHNS; CDR2 reads SASEGT. The CDR3 reads CASRLNRGGEAFF. DNA of the CDR3: TGTGCCAGCAGACTCAACCGGGGGGGTGAAGCTTTCTTT.

Turning to this clonotype: This may be a read error, as it is one base from a much larger clone. The chain combines TRBV28 with TRBJ2-5, with D tentatively TRBD2 (6 bases). There are 15 residues in the CDR3. Looked up from germline, CDR1 is MDHEN and CDR2 is SYDVKM. CDR3 in DNA: TGTGCCAGCAGTCAAGCGGGCGCACATCAAGAGACCCGGTACTTC. Its translation is CASSQAGAHQETRYF.

In its sample, this clonotype was seen many times. The chain employs TRBV11-2 and TRBJ2-7; 8 bases align to TRBD2. The CDR3 is made up of 15 amino acids. V trimming: 3 bases; J trimming: 0 bases; junction bases outside the gene matches: 4. The germline V gene encodes CDR1 SGHAT and CDR2 FQNNGV. The CDR3 DNA reads as TGTGCCAGCAGCTTGGGACTAGGGGACTCCTACGAGCAGTACTTC. Its protein is CASSLGLGDSYEQYF.

This clonotype has at least ten counts. This chain connects TRBV7-8 to TRBJ2-7; 9 bases map to TRBD2. Germline values: CDR1 SGHVS, CDR2 FQNEAQ. The CDR3 is made up of 16 amino acids. V lost 0 bases and J lost 6; bases outside the gene matches: 9. The CDR3, as DNA: TGTGCCAGCAGCTTAGCGCGGGCTAGCGGGACCGCCGAGCAGTACTTC. This translates into CASSLARASGTAEQYF.

In this sample, this clonotype turned up many times. The V and J genes are TRBV14 and TRBJ2-1, with D possibly being TRBD2 (6 bases). CDR3 length equals 15 residues. Germline assignment: CDR1 SGHDN and CDR2 FVKESK. Trimming took 2 bases from V and 3 from J, leaving 11 bases between them. CDR3 protein: CASSQRRDSYNEQFF. The CDR3 bases are TGTGCCAGCAGCCAAAGGCGGGATAGCTACAATGAGCAGTTCTTC.

A remark on this clonotype: A much more abundant neighbour one base away suggests this may be a read error. The V gene is TRBV5-6, the J gene TRBJ1-2; weak D call: TRBD1 (5 bases). This CDR3 is 14 amino acids long. Germline V CDR1 and CDR2: SGHDT, YYEEEE. The CDR3 sequence is CANSLPQGFGGYTF. The CDR3 DNA follows: TGTGCCAACAGCTTGCCTCAGGGTTTTGGCGGCTACACCTTC.

This clonotype has at least ten counts. This chain joins TRBV12-3 or TRBV12-4 and TRBJ2-7; D not certain. Trimming left V 4 bases short and J 1 base short, with 20 bases between. This CDR3 region has 17 residues. CDR3 coding DNA: TGTGCCAGCAGTTCTCGTCGGAGCTCGGCATTTTCCTACGAGCAGTACTTC. It yields the protein CASSSRRSSAFSYEQYF.

This clonotype has ten or more counts. The chain recombines TRBV20-1 with TRBJ2-7; 11 bases match TRBD2. Germline CDR1 reads DFQATT; CDR2 reads SNEGSKA (reference sequence). The CDR3 spans 15 residues. V shed 2 bases and J 1 base; nucleotides not matched to a gene: 4. The CDR3 DNA reads TGCAGTGCTAGACCCGGGACTAGCGGATCCTACGAGCAGTACTTC. This gives the protein CSARPGTSGSYEQYF.

Many counts were recorded for this clonotype. The rearrangement joins TRBV30 to TRBJ2-2; 9 nucleotides match TRBD1. Germline V gives CDR1 GTSNPN, CDR2 SVGIG (reference sequence). J gave up 5 bases and V 2 bases, and 9 bases lay outside the gene matches. The length of the CDR3 is 16 residues. For the CDR3, the DNA is TGTGCCTGGAGTACCGGACAGGGGCTGGGGACCGGGGAGCTGTTTTTT. It translates to CAWSTGQGLGTGELFF.

The CDR3 DNA reads as TGTGCCAGCAGCGCCGGGGGCACTGGGGCCAACGTCCTGACTTTC. Its protein is CASSAGGTGANVLTF. The rearrangement uses TRBV7-9 and TRBJ2-6; tentatively, D is TRBD1 or TRBD2 (6 bases each). The CDR3 is made up of 15 amino acids. Germline values: CDR1 SEHNR, CDR2 FQNEAQ (reference sequence). The V gene lost 5 bases and the J gene lost 2 bases, with 10 bases spanning the gap.

The V and J genes are TRBV6-1 and TRBJ2-7; D is unresolved. From germline, CDR1 is MNHNS and CDR2 SASEGT. V gave up 0 bases and J gave up 4 bases, with 7 bases separating them. CDR3 size: 13 residues. CDR3 nucleotide sequence: TGTGCCAGCAGTGAAGCCCCAAGGTACGAGCAGTACTTC. Encoded protein: CASSEAPRYEQYF.